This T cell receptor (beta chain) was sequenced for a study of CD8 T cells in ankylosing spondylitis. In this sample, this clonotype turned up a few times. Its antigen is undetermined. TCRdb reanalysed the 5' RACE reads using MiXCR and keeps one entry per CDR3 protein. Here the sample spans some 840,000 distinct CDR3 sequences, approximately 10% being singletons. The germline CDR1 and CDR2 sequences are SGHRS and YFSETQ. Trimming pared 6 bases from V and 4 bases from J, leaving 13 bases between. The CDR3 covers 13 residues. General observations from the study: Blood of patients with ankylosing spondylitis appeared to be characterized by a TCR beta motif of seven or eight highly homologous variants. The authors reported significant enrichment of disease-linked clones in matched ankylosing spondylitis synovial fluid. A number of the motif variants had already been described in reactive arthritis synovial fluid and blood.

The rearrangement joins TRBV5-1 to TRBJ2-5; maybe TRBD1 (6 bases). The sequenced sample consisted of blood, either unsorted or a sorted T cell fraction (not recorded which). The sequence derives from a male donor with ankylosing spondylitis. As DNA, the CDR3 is TGCGCCAGCACCGGACAGTCAACAGAGACCCAGTACTTC. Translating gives CASTGQSTETQYF.